This entry concerns a single T cell receptor beta chain. The junction does not match germline at one end; this may be a read error. The sample comes from a study of blood T cell repertoires in COVID-19. As for the study in general: The samples span acute and convalescent COVID-19 from the United States, Italy and Spain. In each case, the material was cDNA or gDNA derived from T cells, B-cell-depleted T cells, or PBMCs.

This CDR3 comprises 14 residues. Germline V gene lookup returns CDR1 SEHNR and CDR2 FQNEAQ (reference sequence). Which cohort a participant joined came from the clinical history participants gave. Profiled with immunoSEQ multiplex PCR; TCRdb holds only in-frame clones, not every one. The sample yields about 150,000 clones, more than 75% seen once. Sequenced input: PBMCs or T cells enriched from blood (not recorded which). This chain links TRBV7-9 with TRBJ1-1; the D is unclear. The receptor comes from a young woman with acute COVID-19. CDR3 in DNA: TGTGCCAGCAGCTCGGTTACGGGGAACCCTGAAGCTTTCTTT. This codes for CASSSVTGNPEAFF.